What follows describes a single T cell receptor beta chain. CDR1 is SGHAT and CDR2 is FQNNGV in the germline V gene. The CDR3 is 12 amino acids. The V and J ends lost 5 bases and 9 bases respectively, with 10 bases between them. The data were produced by immunoSEQ multiplex PCR, yet TCRdb's version contains in-frame clones alone and is incomplete. Of under 75,000 clones listed, about 82% were seen once; the top ten hold approximately 3%. These data originate in a study of cytomegalovirus exposure and HLA in healthy donors. This receptor was obtained from a man younger than 45 in good health and CMV-seronegative. Input material: PBMCs. The genes are TRBV11-2 and TRBJ1-4; no definite D call. CDR3 sequence: CASSARLKKLFF. The CDR3 region has the DNA TGTGCCAGCAGCGCCAGACTGAAAAAACTGTTTTTT.